The 30 T cell receptor beta chains below come from one sample, sequenced in a study of shared clonotypes between healthy human individuals. Profiling relied on immunoSEQ multiplex PCR, and the TCRdb table lists in-frame clones only, not all of them. The sample has some 1,400,000 clones, over 95% seen once. The sequenced sample consisted of naive CD4+ T cells sorted from blood. The sample's subset: CD45RA+ positively selected. The receptors come from a man aged 30-40 years in good health.

This chain's CDR3 is CASGGGGTDTQYF. CDR3 DNA sequence: TGTGCGAGCGGGGGTGGCGGAACAGATACGCAGTATTTT. This sequence joins TRBV9 and TRBJ2-3, with 8 bases lining up with TRBD2. Germline lookup yields CDR1 SGDLS and CDR2 YYNGEE. The CDR3 contains 13 residues.

This rearrangement joins TRBV4-1 to TRBJ2-7; 7 positions agree with TRBD1. This CDR3 region has 15 residues. Germline V gene sequence: CDR1 MGHRA, CDR2 YSYEKL. The trim removed 0 bases at V and 1 base at J, leaving 3 bases unmatched. CDR3 loop: CASSQEGGLSYEQYF. The CDR3 coding sequence is TGCGCCAGCAGCCAAGAAGGGGGCCTATCCTACGAGCAGTACTTC.

Turning to this clone: Distinct nucleotide sequences in the sample also encode this CDR3. The V gene is TRBV5-1, the J gene TRBJ2-1; TRBD2 aligns across 8 bases. The CDR3 covers 14 residues. Germline loops: CDR1 SGHRS, CDR2 YFSETQ. Trimming cost V 3 bases and J 7 bases; bases outside gene matches: 6. CDR3 loop: CASSSTGTSNEQFF. The CDR3 bases are TGCGCCAGCAGCTCAACCGGGACTAGTAATGAGCAGTTCTTC.

The chain carries TRBV7-8 and TRBJ2-5; 10 positions agree with TRBD2. The CDR3 has 17 residues. Germline assignment: CDR1 SGHVS and CDR2 FQNEAQ. The J segment lost 4 bases and the V segment lost 2 bases, leaving 10 bases of the junction unmatched. This CDR3 is CASSLYSGRAPGETQYF. CDR3 bases: TGTGCCAGCAGCTTATACAGCGGGAGGGCACCGGGAGAGACCCAGTACTTC.

This chain joins TRBV9 and TRBJ1-3, with unresolved D. The V end was cut by 0 bases, the J end by 0 bases, with 13 bases between. The CDR3 is 17 amino acids. Germline lookup yields CDR1 SGDLS and CDR2 YYNGEE. CDR3 residues: CASSVAGWEASGNTIYF. The CDR3 DNA follows: TGTGCCAGCAGCGTAGCGGGATGGGAGGCCTCTGGAAACACCATATATTTT.

Comments on this clone: The sample carries other DNA sequences with the same CDR3. This rearrangement joins TRBV5-1 to TRBJ2-3; 10 bases are shared with TRBD1. The V segment lost 2 bases and the J segment 4 bases; nucleotides outside the gene matches: 4. Per the germline V gene, CDR1 is SGHRS and CDR2 is YFSETQ. The CDR3 contains 15 residues. CDR3 nucleotide sequence: TGCGCCAGCAGCTTAGCCGGGACAGGGGCAGATACGCAGTATTTT. This translates into CASSLAGTGADTQYF.

The chain uses TRBV5-4 and TRBJ2-1, with 10 bases identical to TRBD2. Germline-derived CDR1 and CDR2 are SGHNT and YYREEE (reference sequence). The CDR3 contains 16 residues. After removal of 3 bases from V and 3 bases from J, the junction contained 6 bases not matched to a gene. The CDR3 loop reads CASSSGSSGSYNEQFF. CDR3 coding DNA: TGTGCCAGCAGCTCCGGATCTAGCGGGAGCTACAATGAGCAGTTCTTC.

The CDR3 sequence: CASSVRPDRTGELFF. In nucleotides, the CDR3 is TGTGCCAGCAGCGTTAGACCGGACCGCACCGGGGAGCTGTTTTTT. This chain uses TRBV9 with TRBJ2-2; D ambiguous. CDR1 SGDLS and CDR2 YYNGEE come from the germline V gene. This CDR3 region has 15 residues. The ends were cut back, 2 bases at V and 4 bases at J, with 12 bases in the middle.

This chain uses TRBV18 with TRBJ2-2; D not certain. Trimming pared 1 base from V and 2 bases from J, leaving 5 bases between. Germline loops: CDR1 KGHSH, CDR2 LQKENI. The CDR3 runs 14 residues. The CDR3 DNA follows: TGTGCCAGCTCACCACTTACCAACACCGGGGAGCTGTTTTTT. This codes for CASSPLTNTGELFF.

This clone was seen a handful of times. The chain carries TRBV10-3 and TRBJ2-2; no reliable D call. Germline lookup yields CDR1 ENHRY and CDR2 SYGVKD. V was pared by 6 bases and J by 1 base, with 3 bases between. The CDR3 runs 12 residues. For the CDR3, the DNA is TGTGCCATCAGGAGGAACACCGGGGAGCTGTTTTTT. Its protein is CAIRRNTGELFF.

The chain recombines TRBV18 with TRBJ1-2, with a tentative D call TRBD1 (5 bases). Trimming shortened V by 1 base and J by 8 bases, and 8 bases separated the two germline ends. CDR3 size: 12 residues. Germline V gene data show CDR1 as KGHSH and CDR2 as LQKENI. The CDR3 protein is CASSPQAGGYTF. The DNA of the CDR3 is TGTGCCAGCTCACCACAGGCAGGGGGCTACACCTTC.

This sequence joins TRBV28 and TRBJ2-1; no clear D. The CDR3 contains 13 residues. V was trimmed by 4 bases and J by 10 bases, leaving 14 bases between them. Germline lookup yields CDR1 MDHEN and CDR2 SYDVKM. CDR3 sequence: CASSSMPQLEQFF. The CDR3 region has the DNA TGTGCCAGCAGTTCCATGCCACAGTTGGAGCAGTTCTTC.

The chain recombines TRBV11-2 with TRBJ2-3; D gene uncertain. Germline V gene lookup returns CDR1 SGHAT and CDR2 FQNNGV. The CDR3 has 16 amino acids. Trimming pared 5 bases from V and 6 bases from J, leaving 21 bases between. CDR3 residues: CASSRRSLTGGDTQYF. CDR3 DNA sequence: TGTGCCAGCAGCCGTCGGTCCTTAACTGGTGGCGATACGCAGTATTTT. Based on the CDR3 plus reference TRBV11-2 and TRBJ2-3, the full variable domain is EAGVAQSPRYKIIEKRQSVAFWCNPISGHATLYWYQQILGQGPKLLIQFQNNGVVDDSQLPKDRFSAERLKGVDSTLKIQPAKLEDSAVYLCASSRRSLTGGDTQYFGPGTRLTVL.

This rearrangement joins TRBV9 to TRBJ2-1, with 10 bases matching TRBD2. The CDR3 loop spans 16 amino acids. Germline assignment: CDR1 SGDLS and CDR2 YYNGEE. The ends lost 0 bases at V and 9 bases at J; junction bases unmatched: 9. The CDR3 loop reads CASSVAGSGRSGEQFF. CDR3 nucleotides: TGTGCCAGCAGCGTAGCCGGTAGCGGGAGGTCTGGTGAGCAGTTCTTC.

The J gene is TRBJ1-1, the V gene TRBV5-6; D gene uncertain. V was cut by 5 bases and J by 0 bases, with 14 bases left in between. This CDR3 is 15 amino acids long. CDR1 and CDR2 (germline): SGHDT, YYEEEE. CDR3 protein: CASSRTPRLNTEAFF. As DNA, the CDR3 is TGTGCCAGCAGTCGTACCCCCCGACTGAACACTGAAGCTTTCTTT.

V gene TRBV11-2 combines with J gene TRBJ2-7, with D possibly being TRBD2 (6 bases). Germline loops: CDR1 SGHAT, CDR2 FQNNGV. The CDR3 length is 17 residues. V shed 7 bases and J shed 0 bases, with 22 bases lying between them. CDR3 residues: CASTHRPAGPSSYEQYF. The CDR3 DNA reads as TGTGCCAGCACCCACCGGCCGGCGGGACCTAGCTCCTACGAGCAGTACTTC.

The chain combines TRBV11-2 with TRBJ1-1, with D unresolved. This CDR3 has 14 residues. V lost 2 bases, J lost 3 bases, and 10 bases lay in between. Germline values: CDR1 SGHAT, CDR2 FQNNGV. DNA of the CDR3: TGTGCCAGCAGCTTACTCGGGAGGGACACTGAAGCTTTCTTT. Residues: CASSLLGRDTEAFF.

V gene TRBV10-1 combines with J gene TRBJ1-5; 10 bases line up with TRBD1. The germline V gene encodes CDR1 WNHNN and CDR2 SYGVQD (reference sequence). V was clipped by 4 bases and J by 6 bases; unmatched bases: 3. The CDR3 is made up of 14 amino acids. CDR3 DNA: TGCGCCAGCAGTGGGACAGGGGGAAGTCAGCCCCAGCATTTT. As protein: CASSGTGGSQPQHF.

In this sample, this clone turned up once. The rearrangement uses TRBV7-6 and TRBJ1-5; unclear D gene. The CDR3 is made up of 13 amino acids. Trimming stripped 1 base from V and 7 bases from J, with 8 bases between. Germline assignment: CDR1 SGHVS and CDR2 FNYEAQ. CDR3 DNA sequence: TGTGCCAGCAGCTTAGGAGGGTTCCAGCCCCAGCATTTT. Protein: CASSLGGFQPQHF.

The CDR3 DNA is TGTGCCAGCAGCTTAGCAGGGGGCGTGATATGGGGCGAGCAGTACTTC. This translates into CASSLAGGVIWGEQYF. V gene TRBV7-2 combines with J gene TRBJ2-7; 7 nucleotides match TRBD1. The CDR3 has 16 residues. The V and J ends lost 0 bases and 6 bases, in that order; junction bases with no gene match: 11. Germline V gene data show CDR1 as SGHTA and CDR2 as FQGNSA.

The chain joins TRBV29-1 to TRBJ2-5, with D possibly being TRBD1 or TRBD2 (5 bases each). Trimming removed 5 bases from V and 3 bases from J, with 13 bases in between. The germline V gene encodes CDR1 SQVTM and CDR2 ANQGSEA. The CDR3 loop spans 13 amino acids. CDR3 amino acids: CSVRGLGEETQYF. Written as DNA, the CDR3 is TGCAGCGTTCGGGGCCTGGGGGAAGAGACCCAGTACTTC.

The rearrangement joins TRBV2 to TRBJ2-7; D might be TRBD1 or TRBD2, each matching 5 bases. This CDR3 has 13 residues. V was trimmed by 7 bases and J by 1 base, leaving 11 bases between them. Germline CDR1 is SNHLY and CDR2 is FYNNEI. Written as DNA, the CDR3 is TGTGCCAGCAACCCGGGGCCTTCCTACGAGCAGTACTTC. It encodes CASNPGPSYEQYF.

The genes are TRBV12-5 and TRBJ1-4, with 7 bases identical to TRBD1. V lost 2 bases to trimming and J lost 2 bases; unmatched junction nucleotides: 5. The CDR3 is 16 amino acids. CDR1 is LGHNT and CDR2 is FRNRAP in the germline V gene. CDR3 coding DNA: TGTGCTAGTGGTTTGAGAAAGGACAGGACTAATGAAAAACTGTTTTTT. Amino acid sequence: CASGLRKDRTNEKLFF.

The chain carries TRBV19 and TRBJ2-7; D remains unclear. V was shortened by 5 bases and J by 7 bases, with 18 bases between the two germline ends. This CDR3 is built from 14 residues. CDR1 is LNHDA, CDR2 SQIVND, per germline (reference sequence). CDR3 DNA: TGTGCCAGTAGTCGCGCCGGGTTCTTTGGTGAGCAGTACTTC. Amino acid sequence: CASSRAGFFGEQYF.

This sequence joins TRBV4-1 and TRBJ2-1, with 9 bases identical to TRBD1. This CDR3 has 17 amino acids. Germline V lookup: CDR1 MGHRA, CDR2 YSYEKL. With V trimmed by 2 bases and J by 8 bases, 13 bases remained unmatched. The CDR3 DNA is TGCGCCAGCAGCCAAAGCCCGGGACAGGGAGGTGGGGATGAGCAGTTCTTC. It encodes CASSQSPGQGGGDEQFF.

V is TRBV5-4 and J is TRBJ2-1; D not certain. V was pared by 1 base and J by 8 bases, with 16 bases between. CDR1 and CDR2 from the germline V gene are SGHNT and YYREEE (reference sequence). The CDR3 contains 15 residues. The CDR3 protein is CASSLSELGFHEQFF. CDR3 in DNA: TGTGCCAGCAGCTTGAGCGAGTTAGGCTTCCATGAGCAGTTCTTC.

The sample holds one count of this clone. The V call is TRBV6-6, the J call TRBJ1-1, with D possibly being TRBD1 (5 bases). Germline V lookup: CDR1 MNHNY, CDR2 SVGAGI (reference sequence). The V gene lost 6 bases and the J gene lost 12 bases, with 11 bases spanning the gap. The CDR3 spans 10 residues. CDR3 protein: CASRGQRTFF. CDR3 nucleotide sequence: TGTGCCAGCAGGGGGCAGCGCACTTTCTTT.

The genes are TRBV7-2 and TRBJ2-7, with 8 positions matching TRBD2. V trimming: 0 bases; J trimming: 3 bases; junction bases outside the gene matches: 7. This CDR3 is 16 amino acids long. Looked up from germline, CDR1 is SGHTA and CDR2 is FQGNSA. CDR3 bases: TGTGCCAGCAGCTTAGCAGGGTTAGCGGGGTTCTACGAGCAGTACTTC. This sequence encodes CASSLAGLAGFYEQYF. Drawing the rest from reference TRBV7-2 and TRBJ2-7, the complete variable domain is GAGVSQSPSNKVTEKGKDVELRCDPISGHTALYWYRQSLGQGLEFLIYFQGNSAPDKSGLPSDRFSAERTGGSVSTLTIQRTQQEDSAVYLCASSLAGLAGFYEQYFGPGTRLTVT.

In its sample, this clone was seen once. CDR3 nucleotide sequence: TGTGCCAGCAGCCCGGAATCCTGGGTGACGCAGTTCTTC. It specifies CASSPESWVTQFF. The chain carries TRBV7-2 and TRBJ2-1; the D is unclear. CDR1 is SGHTA, CDR2 FQGNSA, per germline. The CDR3 spans 13 residues. Deletions cut 5 bases from V and 12 bases from J, with 17 bases between.

This clone showed up just once. This chain connects TRBV7-9 to TRBJ2-7; 7 bases fit TRBD1. The CDR3 runs 16 residues. The V gene's germline CDR1 is SEHNR and CDR2 FQNEAQ (reference sequence). The ends lost 1 base at V and 4 bases at J; junction bases unmatched: 10. The CDR3 DNA follows: TGTGCCAGCAGCTTAGGGGGTCGACAGGGTCGTTACGAGCAGTACTTC. It encodes CASSLGGRQGRYEQYF.